This entry features one T cell receptor beta chain sequence. TCRdb independently ran MiXCR on the 5' RACE reads; one entry per CDR3 protein. The sample shows roughly 310,000 distinct CDR3 sequences, 15% to 20% of them seen only once. This entry is derived from a study of T-cell memory formation after mild COVID-19. Trimming took 5 bases from V and 7 from J; bases not matched to a gene: 4. This CDR3 has 14 amino acids. Germline lookup yields CDR1 MNHEY and CDR2 SVGAGI. The TCR originated in a man aged 18 to 30 who had mild COVID-19 (a few samples of this study predate the infection). Cell type and time point are not known. What was sequenced was PBMCs or a T cell subset sorted from them (not recorded which). V usage is TRBV6-5 and J usage is TRBJ2-2, with 10 positions matching TRBD1. In DNA form, the CDR3 reads TGTGCCAGCAGTGACAGGGGGCGAGGCGGGGAGCTGTTTTTT. It specifies CASSDRGRGGELFF.